This T cell receptor beta chain derives from a study of shared clonotypes between healthy human individuals. Of note for this clone: Its antigen is unknown.

In germline, CDR1 is ENHRY, CDR2 SYGVKD. The CDR3 is 15 amino acids. V dropped 6 bases and J dropped 0; count of bases not matched to a gene: 5. Findings and limits, study-wide: Only a few donors were included, so the genetic and exposure-history diversity represented was limited.

Study processing details: Owing to the provision of junction-only sequences devoid of quality scores by immunoSEQ, filtering differed. The repertoire was sequenced with immunoSEQ multiplex PCR; TCRdb's copy has only in-frame clones and lacks some. V and J calls plus clone size are reproduced from that table; the DNA served to infer D and trimming. The sample records around 1.9 million clones, around 95% being singletons. It was CD45RO-negative cells, positively selected for CCR7, that made up naive CD8 cells, with terminally differentiated effector memory CD45RA+ cells excluded. The healthy adult donors were HIV-negative and reported no recent acute infections or vaccinations.

Sequencing was carried out using naive CD8+ T cells from PBMCs. The origin of this receptor is a man aged 18 to 29 in good health. Some clones in this sample may be carry-over from other donors' samples. J is TRBJ1-3 and V is TRBV10-3; TRBD1 matches 7 bases. The CDR3 spells CAIRPGQSSGNTIYF. DNA for the CDR3: TGTGCCATCAGACCGGGACAGAGCTCTGGAAACACCATATATTTT.